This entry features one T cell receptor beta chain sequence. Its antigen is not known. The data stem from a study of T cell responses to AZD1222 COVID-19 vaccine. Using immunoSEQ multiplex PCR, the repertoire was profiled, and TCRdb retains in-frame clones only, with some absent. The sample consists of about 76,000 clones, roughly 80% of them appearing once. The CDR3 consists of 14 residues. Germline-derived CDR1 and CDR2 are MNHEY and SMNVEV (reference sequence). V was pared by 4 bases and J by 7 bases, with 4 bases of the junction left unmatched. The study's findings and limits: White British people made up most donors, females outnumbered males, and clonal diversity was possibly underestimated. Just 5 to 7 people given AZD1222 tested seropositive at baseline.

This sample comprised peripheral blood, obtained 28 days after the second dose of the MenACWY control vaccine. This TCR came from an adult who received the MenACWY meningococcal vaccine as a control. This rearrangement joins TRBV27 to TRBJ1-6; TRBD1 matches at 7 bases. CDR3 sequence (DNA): TGTGCCAGCAGTTCGGCCAGGGGGAATTCACCCCTCCACTTT. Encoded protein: CASSSARGNSPLHF.